This T cell receptor (beta chain) is from a study of regulatory T cells in long-lasting Graves disease (dated by TCRdb to the early 2020s). Background on the whole study: Persistent Graves' disease was defined as persistently positive TSH receptor autoantibodies together with antithyroid drug treatment for over 5 years. Persistent Graves' disease patients in the clinical cohort had taken antithyroid drugs for about 9.7 years on average. A total of 33 samples were covered by TCR sequencing, comprising approximately 13 persistent and around 20 newly diagnosed Graves' disease patients. Peripheral blood TCR sequencing and RNA sequencing compared persistent Graves' disease patients with newly diagnosed Graves' disease patients. The study took place in China and was registered as a clinical trial. What the authors observed across the whole study: The authors acknowledged the small sample size as a limitation that may reduce accuracy. Persistent Graves' disease patients showed lower TCR Shannon entropy and fewer highly expanded clones than newly diagnosed patients, suggesting clonal expansion. Sequencing and analysis were limited to the TCR beta chain. Because the primary lesion, thyroid tissue, could not be accessed, the study looked at peripheral blood alone. Preferential use of TRBV28, TRBJ1-2 and TRBJ2-5 was observed in persistent disease, whereas TRBV20-1 and TRBJ2-1 were favored in newly diagnosed disease. A larger number of public clonotypes was shared among persistent patients (under 3,000) than among newly diagnosed patients (around 870).

Note on this clonotype: Its antigen remains unidentified. No quality values exist for individual bases; no much larger clone is one base distant.

The time point label on this specimen signifies: persistent/refractory GD, antithyroid drugs over 5 years with positive TRAb. For both TCR sequencing and RNA sequencing, RNA was extracted from PBMCs using TRIzol. The diagnosis of Graves' disease was made according to American Thyroid Association guidelines. Recruitment of patients was carried out at an endocrinology department in Xi'an, China. Each patient gave roughly 10 milliliters of peripheral blood, collected in an EDTA anticoagulant tube. Ficoll Paque Plus density gradient separation was used to isolate PBMCs, and no further T cell sorting was done. An Agilent 2100 Bioanalyzer and agarose gel were used to check RNA quality, and a NanoDrop 2000 was used to measure RNA concentration. Taken from cysteine to phenylalanine, the CDR3 has 16 residues. The entry retains the CDR3 DNA only, 48 bases that are in frame from base 1. Taken from the germline V gene (reference sequence), the CDR1 and CDR2 loops are PRHDT and FYEKMQ. V ends up 4 bases short and J 3 bases short, with an unmatched junction base count of 8.

The method was multiplex PCR. Instrument used: Illumina HiSeq 4000. To build TCR beta libraries, CDR3 regions were amplified by Arm-PCR using iRepertoire HTBI primers. PCR products were gel purified before sequencing. The paper's data handling went like this. Gene usage analysis of CDR3 amino acid clonotypes used the approximately 62 TRBV and some 13 TRBJ segments found across samples. COPE and FqMerger were used to merge filtered high-quality paired reads into contigs. BLAST was used to align contigs to the IMGT TRBV, TRBD and TRBJ reference genes, and CDR3 was defined following IMGT. Any clonotype with a frequency above 0.1% was classified as a highly expanded clone. Repertoire diversity was measured by Shannon entropy, and V-J evenness by the Gini coefficient. Clonotypes shared by more than one individual were considered public. The public reads were run again by TCRdb, first through fastp at Q25 and then through MiXCR, and only productive beta chains were kept. Entries that share a CDR3 protein sequence are merged under the most common genes and DNA. TCRdb, not the original authors, processed these V and J calls. For this sample the table gives some 470,000 distinct CDR3 sequences, of which about 22% were detected only once. Roughly 6.9% of the sample comes from the top ten.

The sequence joins TRBV13 to TRBJ2-3; TRBD2 aligns with 9 central bases. The sequencing here drew on peripheral blood mononuclear cells (PBMCs), taken when the disease was refractory, from a patient treated with antithyroid drugs. This sequence was found in a female donor with Graves disease. The nucleotide sequence is given as TGTGCCAGCAGCTCGACTAGCGGAGTAGCAACAGATACGCAGTATTTT. Its protein is CASSSTSGVATDTQYF.